Listed below are T cell receptor beta chains from one sample, sequenced in a study of control samples from healthy donors and cancer patients. Repertoires were generated with immunoSEQ multiplex PCR, while TCRdb's copy carries only in-frame clones and drops some. Among 120,000 or so clones listed, about 90% were seen once. The sequencing sample was made of blood. Receptor source: a man aged 18 to 30 in good health. CDR3s include the opening cysteine and the closing phenylalanine or tryptophan. Each record gives: D gene, J gene, V gene, clone size, CDR3 protein, CDR3 DNA. D genes are given only for firm matches. Clone size is shown for a subset of rows, as once, few, many or a class of expanded clone.

D gene: .; J gene: TRBJ2-3; V gene: TRBV11-2; clone size: .; CDR3 protein: CASSPRGGDTQYF; CDR3 DNA: TGTGCCAGCAGCCCCCGGGGCGGCGATACGCAGTATTTT
D gene: TRBD1; J gene: TRBJ2-5; V gene: TRBV2; clone size: .; CDR3 protein: CASSVQGAIKETQYF; CDR3 DNA: TGTGCCAGCAGTGTACAGGGGGCTATAAAAGAGACCCAGTACTTC
D gene: .; J gene: TRBJ1-2; V gene: TRBV5-6; clone size: .; CDR3 protein: CASSNTAGGYTF; CDR3 DNA: TGTGCCAGCAGCAACACCGCCGGTGGCTACACCTTC
D gene: TRBD2; J gene: TRBJ2-7; V gene: TRBV18; clone size: .; CDR3 protein: CASSQLAGEYHEQYF; CDR3 DNA: TGTGCCAGCTCACAACTAGCGGGAGAGTACCACGAGCAGTACTTC
D gene: TRBD1; J gene: TRBJ1-2; V gene: TRBV4-3; clone size: many; CDR3 protein: CASSPQGAYGYTF; CDR3 DNA: TGCGCCAGCAGCCCACAGGGGGCCTATGGCTACACCTTC
D gene: .; J gene: TRBJ2-5; V gene: TRBV11-2; clone size: .; CDR3 protein: CASSAHVLLQETQYF; CDR3 DNA: TGTGCCAGCAGCGCCCATGTACTACTCCAAGAGACCCAGTACTTC
D gene: TRBD2; J gene: TRBJ2-1; V gene: TRBV9; clone size: .; CDR3 protein: CASSGRGTSGITTYNEQFF; CDR3 DNA: TGTGCCAGCAGCGGTCGAGGGACTAGCGGGATAACCACCTACAATGAGCAGTTCTTC
D gene: .; J gene: TRBJ2-7; V gene: TRBV30; clone size: .; CDR3 protein: CAWSVDRRGSYEQYF; CDR3 DNA: TGTGCCTGGAGTGTTGACAGAAGGGGCTCCTACGAGCAGTACTTC
D gene: TRBD1; J gene: TRBJ1-2; V gene: TRBV5-1; clone size: .; CDR3 protein: CASRDRGEGYTF; CDR3 DNA: TGCGCCAGCCGAGACAGGGGTGAGGGCTACACCTTC
D gene: .; J gene: TRBJ1-1; V gene: TRBV28; clone size: .; CDR3 protein: CASSSDGFPQGAEAFF; CDR3 DNA: TGTGCCAGCAGTTCCGACGGATTTCCCCAAGGGGCTGAAGCTTTCTTT
D gene: .; J gene: TRBJ2-3; V gene: TRBV2; clone size: .; CDR3 protein: CASYLQGRMTRWADTQYF; CDR3 DNA: TGTGCCAGCTACTTGCAGGGGCGTATGACTAGGTGGGCAGATACGCAGTATTTT
D gene: TRBD2; J gene: TRBJ2-1; V gene: TRBV3-1/TRBV3-2; clone size: .; CDR3 protein: CASSQVIGGNEQFF; CDR3 DNA: TGTGCCAGCAGCCAAGTTATCGGGGGGAATGAGCAGTTCTTC
D gene: .; J gene: TRBJ2-4; V gene: TRBV19; clone size: .; CDR3 protein: CASVSTVLENIQYF; CDR3 DNA: TGTGCCTCCGTTTCCACAGTTCTGGAAAACATTCAGTACTTC
D gene: .; J gene: TRBJ1-2; V gene: TRBV28; clone size: .; CDR3 protein: CASSLRGDRRLYGYTF; CDR3 DNA: TGTGCCAGCAGTTTAAGAGGCGACAGGCGACTCTATGGCTACACCTTC
D gene: .; J gene: TRBJ2-3; V gene: TRBV24-1; clone size: few; CDR3 protein: CATSDLAFGGTDTQYF; CDR3 DNA: TGTGCCACCAGTGATCTCGCCTTTGGGGGCACAGATACGCAGTATTTT
D gene: .; J gene: TRBJ1-1; V gene: TRBV28; clone size: .; CDR3 protein: CASPPSGFMNTEAFF; CDR3 DNA: TGTGCCAGCCCTCCGAGCGGATTCATGAACACTGAAGCTTTCTTT
D gene: .; J gene: TRBJ1-1; V gene: TRBV10-3; clone size: .; CDR3 protein: CAISERTMNTEAFF; CDR3 DNA: TGTGCCATCAGTGAGCGGACCATGAACACTGAAGCTTTCTTT
D gene: .; J gene: TRBJ1-1; V gene: TRBV7-2; clone size: once; CDR3 protein: CASSVQENTEAFF; CDR3 DNA: TGTGCCAGCAGCGTCCAGGAGAACACTGAAGCTTTCTTT
D gene: .; J gene: TRBJ2-2; V gene: TRBV20-1; clone size: .; CDR3 protein: CSASPGGTGELFF; CDR3 DNA: TGCAGTGCTAGTCCAGGCGGAACCGGGGAGCTGTTTTTT
D gene: TRBD1; J gene: TRBJ1-4; V gene: TRBV10-3; clone size: .; CDR3 protein: CAISEQGATNEKLFF; CDR3 DNA: TGTGCCATCAGTGAACAGGGGGCAACTAATGAAAAACTGTTTTTT
D gene: .; J gene: TRBJ2-7; V gene: TRBV18; clone size: .; CDR3 protein: CASSTEYEQYF; CDR3 DNA: TGTGCCAGCTCGACAGAATACGAGCAGTACTTC
D gene: .; J gene: TRBJ2-7; V gene: TRBV5-4; clone size: .; CDR3 protein: CASSFPAGEAYEQYF; CDR3 DNA: TGTGCCAGCAGCTTTCCGGCAGGGGAAGCCTACGAGCAGTACTTC
D gene: .; J gene: TRBJ2-1; V gene: TRBV9; clone size: once; CDR3 protein: CASSVETFYNEQFF; CDR3 DNA: TGTGCCAGCAGCGTAGAGACCTTCTACAATGAGCAGTTCTTC
D gene: .; J gene: TRBJ2-7; V gene: TRBV4-3; clone size: .; CDR3 protein: CASSQDIGKSEQYF; CDR3 DNA: TGCGCCAGCAGCCAAGATATCGGCAAGAGCGAGCAGTACTTC
D gene: TRBD1; J gene: TRBJ1-2; V gene: TRBV18; clone size: .; CDR3 protein: CASSPPSQGAGGYTF; CDR3 DNA: TGTGCCAGCTCACCACCGTCACAGGGGGCAGGAGGCTACACCTTC
D gene: .; J gene: TRBJ2-1; V gene: TRBV28; clone size: .; CDR3 protein: CASNKDSGKTYNEQFF; CDR3 DNA: TGTGCCAGCAACAAGGACAGCGGAAAGACCTACAATGAGCAGTTCTTC
D gene: TRBD2; J gene: TRBJ2-7; V gene: TRBV6-5; clone size: .; CDR3 protein: CASSSGLANYEQYF; CDR3 DNA: TGTGCCAGCAGTTCCGGACTAGCAAATTACGAGCAGTACTTC
D gene: .; J gene: TRBJ2-2; V gene: TRBV27; clone size: .; CDR3 protein: CASSFRQSGNSPSKNTGELFF; CDR3 DNA: TGTGCCAGCAGTTTCCGGCAGTCGGGTAACAGTCCTTCTAAGAACACCGGGGAGCTGTTTTTT
D gene: .; J gene: TRBJ1-6; V gene: TRBV5-4; clone size: .; CDR3 protein: CASSLDVSPLHF; CDR3 DNA: TGTGCCAGCAGCTTGGACGTTTCACCCCTCCACTTT
D gene: .; J gene: TRBJ2-7; V gene: TRBV14; clone size: .; CDR3 protein: CASSQGYGQFYEQYF; CDR3 DNA: TGTGCCAGCAGCCAAGGCTATGGGCAGTTCTACGAGCAGTACTTC
D gene: .; J gene: TRBJ2-7; V gene: TRBV5-1; clone size: .; CDR3 protein: CASGWTGDEQYF; CDR3 DNA: TGCGCCAGCGGCTGGACGGGGGACGAGCAGTACTTC
D gene: TRBD1; J gene: TRBJ1-6; V gene: TRBV5-4; clone size: .; CDR3 protein: CASSPLQGAGSPLHF; CDR3 DNA: TGTGCCAGCAGCCCCCTGCAGGGGGCGGGATCACCCCTCCACTTT
D gene: .; J gene: TRBJ1-4; V gene: TRBV5-5; clone size: .; CDR3 protein: CASSSGVTNEKLFF; CDR3 DNA: TGTGCCAGCAGCTCTGGGGTGACTAATGAAAAACTGTTTTTT
D gene: .; J gene: TRBJ1-6; V gene: TRBV28; clone size: once; CDR3 protein: CASSPVVEAPLHF; CDR3 DNA: TGTGCCAGCAGCCCTGTGGTAGAAGCTCCCCTCCACTTT
D gene: .; J gene: TRBJ2-1; V gene: TRBV6-4; clone size: .; CDR3 protein: CASSATSSGNEQFF; CDR3 DNA: TGTGCCAGCAGTGCGACTTCCTCGGGCAATGAGCAGTTCTTC
D gene: .; J gene: TRBJ1-6; V gene: TRBV10-2; clone size: few; CDR3 protein: CASSEKDPASASPLHF; CDR3 DNA: TGCGCCAGCAGTGAGAAAGATCCGGCATCGGCTTCACCCCTCCACTTT
D gene: .; J gene: TRBJ2-2; V gene: TRBV3-1/TRBV3-2; clone size: .; CDR3 protein: CASSLRRQGNTGELFF; CDR3 DNA: TGTGCCAGCAGCCTCCGTAGGCAGGGAAACACCGGGGAGCTGTTTTTT
D gene: .; J gene: TRBJ1-2; V gene: TRBV11-2; clone size: .; CDR3 protein: CASSPAPPSYTF; CDR3 DNA: TGTGCCAGCAGCCCCGCCCCACCTTCCTACACCTTC
D gene: TRBD2; J gene: TRBJ2-1; V gene: TRBV10-1; clone size: .; CDR3 protein: CASSLGTSGNNEQFF; CDR3 DNA: TGCGCCAGCAGTCTCGGGACTAGCGGGAACAATGAGCAGTTCTTC
D gene: .; J gene: TRBJ1-3; V gene: TRBV21-1; clone size: .; CDR3 protein: CASSKVAGDDGNTIYF; CDR3 DNA: TGTGCCAGCAGCAAAGTGGCAGGGGATGATGGAAACACCATATATTTT
D gene: TRBD2; J gene: TRBJ2-1; V gene: TRBV18; clone size: .; CDR3 protein: CASSRGTRGYEQFF; CDR3 DNA: TGTGCCAGCTCACGAGGGACTAGAGGTTATGAGCAGTTCTTC
D gene: TRBD1; J gene: TRBJ2-7; V gene: TRBV2; clone size: .; CDR3 protein: CASRDSGPYEQYF; CDR3 DNA: TGTGCCAGCCGGGACAGTGGCCCCTACGAGCAGTACTTC
D gene: TRBD1; J gene: TRBJ2-7; V gene: TRBV6-5; clone size: few; CDR3 protein: CASSYPGTEYF; CDR3 DNA: TGTGCCAGCAGTTACCCCGGGACAGAGTACTTC
D gene: .; J gene: TRBJ1-2; V gene: TRBV18; clone size: .; CDR3 protein: CASSPGQTNYGYTF; CDR3 DNA: TGTGCCAGCTCACCCGGACAGACTAACTATGGCTACACCTTC
D gene: TRBD1; J gene: TRBJ1-1; V gene: TRBV30; clone size: .; CDR3 protein: CAWRYLPGQGARTEAFF; CDR3 DNA: TGTGCCTGGAGATACTTACCGGGACAGGGGGCGCGCACTGAAGCTTTCTTT